This T cell receptor (beta chain) was sequenced during a study of blood T cell repertoires in COVID-19. Study details: Sites in the United States, Italy and Spain provided acute and convalescent COVID-19 samples. T cells, B-cell-depleted T cells, or PBMCs provided the cDNA or gDNA that served as material.

CDR1 is MNHNY, CDR2 SVGAGI, per germline (reference sequence). This CDR3 contains 16 residues. J lost 6 bases, V lost 5 bases, and 11 bases had no gene match. Original methodology: How many nucleated cells were present was estimated from reference gene primer amplification. Clones were sequenced by immunoSEQ multiplex PCR, and TCRdb holds only the in-frame ones, with some missing. V and J calls and clone size are copied from that table; D and trimming were computed from the DNA. The table lists 6,000 to 8,000 clones, under 85% of them singletons. Sequencing input: peripheral blood. This chain joins TRBV6-6 and TRBJ2-1, with TRBD2 identical over 9 bases. The sequence derives from a human donor in a cohort sampled during active COVID-19. The CDR3 is CASSPRRGGAANEQFF. CDR3 in DNA: TGTGCCAGCAGTCCCCGGCGCGGGGGGGCCGCCAATGAGCAGTTCTTC.